These T cell receptor beta chains were read from a single sample in a study of T-cell memory formation after mild COVID-19. TCRdb recomputed calls from the 5' RACE reads with MiXCR, one row per CDR3 protein. The data show roughly 370,000 distinct CDR3 sequences, approximately 15% seen once. Sample: PBMCs or a T cell subset sorted from them (not recorded which). All receptors derive from a man aged 18 to 30 who had mild COVID-19 (a few samples of this study predate the infection). Cell type and time point are not known. The CDR3 runs from the conserved cysteine through the conserved F or W. D genes are given only for firm matches. Clone size is stated in some rows and not others, as once, few, many or a class when expanded.

clone size	V gene	D gene	J gene	CDR3 DNA	CDR3 protein
.	TRBV5-1	.	TRBJ1-6	TGCGCCAGCAGCTTCCAGGGTACCGTACGGGAATCACCCCTCCACTTT	CASSFQGTVRESPLHF
few	TRBV2	.	TRBJ2-5	TGTGCCAGCAGTGCGGATCAAGGGGGGGAGACCCAGTACTTC	CASSADQGGETQYF
.	TRBV20-1	.	TRBJ2-5	TGCAGTGCTAGAGATCCTCGGGGGGCCCCAGAGACCCAGTACTTC	CSARDPRGAPETQYF
.	TRBV9	TRBD1	TRBJ2-3	TGTGCCAGCAGCGTCTCTCGAGGGGGCTATACGCAGTATTTT	CASSVSRGGYTQYF
few	TRBV20-1	.	TRBJ1-2	TGCAGTGCTAGCTTGGCAGGGAGCGCGTCGAACTATGGCTACACCTTC	CSASLAGSASNYGYTF
.	TRBV4-2	.	TRBJ2-4	TGTGCCAGCAGCCAAGGGTGGCAGGGTGTTCACATTCAGTACTTC	CASSQGWQGVHIQYF
.	TRBV7-9	.	TRBJ1-3	TGTGCCAGCAGCCGGACCGGAAACACCATATATTTT	CASSRTGNTIYF
.	TRBV20-1	.	TRBJ1-5	TGCAGTGCTAGGATCGTCGGTCATGGGAATCAGCCCCAGCATTTT	CSARIVGHGNQPQHF
.	TRBV13	.	TRBJ2-6	TGTGCCAGCACCACCGGGACACCCGGGGCCAACGTCCTGACTTTC	CASTTGTPGANVLTF
.	TRBV11-2	.	TRBJ1-1	TGTGCCAGCAGCTTAAATTTCGGGGCGAGGCGGGCGAACACTGAAGCTTTCTTT	CASSLNFGARRANTEAFF
.	TRBV7-2	TRBD2	TRBJ2-7	TGTGCCAGCAGTAACCGCGGGGGAGGTAGCAACGGTTGGAACATACACGAGCAGTACTTC	CASSNRGGGSNGWNIHEQYF
.	TRBV28	TRBD1	TRBJ1-6	TGTGCCAGCAGTCGAAGGGGGCTTCTGGATTCACCCCTCCACTTT	CASSRRGLLDSPLHF
few	TRBV5-1	TRBD2	TRBJ2-3	TGCGCCAGCAGCTCTAGCGGGGACTGGCCAGATACGCAGTATTTT	CASSSSGDWPDTQYF
.	TRBV29-1	.	TRBJ1-1	TGCAGCGTTGGAAGTGGACTTAGGGGGAACACTGAAGCTTTCTTT	CSVGSGLRGNTEAFF
few	TRBV4-3	.	TRBJ2-2	TGCGCCAGCAGCCAAGTTAGGATGAACACCGGGGAGCTGTTTTTT	CASSQVRMNTGELFF
.	TRBV5-1	.	TRBJ1-3	TGCGCCAGCAGCCGCGGGGAGGGCGCGGATGGAAACACCATATATTTT	CASSRGEGADGNTIYF
few	TRBV7-3	.	TRBJ2-3	TGTGCCAGCAGCTTAACGGGGGGGCCCCCAGATACGCAGTATTTT	CASSLTGGPPDTQYF
.	TRBV3-1	.	TRBJ2-7	TGTGCCAGCAGCCAAGAGGGCAGCGAGCAGTACTTC	CASSQEGSEQYF
few	TRBV7-3	TRBD2	TRBJ2-2	TGTGCCAGCAGCCCTAGCGGGAGCGCGAACACCGGGGAGCTGTTTTTT	CASSPSGSANTGELFF
.	TRBV7-9	.	TRBJ2-3	TGTGCCAGCAGCTTAGCCAGACTAGTAACGCAGTATTTT	CASSLARLVTQYF
.	TRBV28	.	TRBJ1-2	TGTGCCAGCAGTTTATTCGGGGGCCCCAGAGGCTACACCTTC	CASSLFGGPRGYTF
.	TRBV14	.	TRBJ2-7	TGTGCCAGCAGCCAGGGACGGCGCTACGAGCAGTACTTC	CASSQGRRYEQYF
few	TRBV7-2	TRBD1	TRBJ1-2	TGTGCCAGCAGCCAACAGGGGAGGCATGGCTACACCTTC	CASSQQGRHGYTF
few	TRBV7-3	.	TRBJ2-3	TGTGCCAGCAGCTTAGGGCTTGGTGGGACAAGCACAGATACGCAGTATTTT	CASSLGLGGTSTDTQYF
.	TRBV4-3	.	TRBJ1-3	TGCGCCAGCAGCCAAGGATGGGGAGCTGGAAACACCATATATTTT	CASSQGWGAGNTIYF
.	TRBV18	TRBD1	TRBJ2-3	TGTGCCAGCTCACCGACCCAGGGGGCCACAGATACGCAGTATTTT	CASSPTQGATDTQYF
once	TRBV7-9	.	TRBJ2-5	TGTGCCAGCAGCCCAGCAGGTTTCGAGACCCAGTACTTC	CASSPAGFETQYF
.	TRBV29-1	.	TRBJ2-3	TGCAGCGTTGAGGTCGGCGGCACCACAGATACGCAGTATTTT	CSVEVGGTTDTQYF
.	TRBV5-1	.	TRBJ2-3	TGCGCCAGCAATGGGGACGGATCCACAGATACGCAGTATTTT	CASNGDGSTDTQYF
.	TRBV20-1	.	TRBJ2-3	TGCAGTGCCACCGCCACAACCTCTAGCACAGATACGCAGTATTTT	CSATATTSSTDTQYF
.	TRBV20-1	.	TRBJ1-1	TGCAGACCCCAGGGCAGCTGGAACACTGAAGCTTTCTTT	CRPQGSWNTEAFF
few	TRBV9	.	TRBJ2-5	TGTGCCAGCAGCGTAGGGATTGAAGAGACCCAGTACTTC	CASSVGIEETQYF
.	TRBV7-9	.	TRBJ1-4	TGTGCCAGCAGCTCCAAGGGGGGCTGGGCTAATGAAAAACTGTTTTTT	CASSSKGGWANEKLFF
.	TRBV12-3/TRBV12-4	.	TRBJ2-3	TGTGCCAGCAGCCCGACTATAAGCACAGATACGCAGTATTTT	CASSPTISTDTQYF
.	TRBV4-1	.	TRBJ2-5	TGCGCCAGCAGCCAAGGTCACGGGGTGGGAGCGAAAGAGACACAGTACTTC	CASSQGHGVGAKETQYF
.	TRBV21-1	.	TRBJ2-5	TGTGCCAGCAGCAAAGATCAGGAGACCCAGTACTTC	CASSKDQETQYF
.	TRBV5-1	.	TRBJ1-4	TGCGCCAGCAGCTTGGATTTTGGCGAAAAACTGTTTTTT	CASSLDFGEKLFF
few	TRBV11-2	.	TRBJ2-1	TGTGCCAGCATCGGAGTGGGTGAGCAGTTCTTC	CASIGVGEQFF
.	TRBV24-1	TRBD1	TRBJ1-1	TGTGCCACCAGTGATTTGACAGGGGCGTACACTGAAGCTTTCTTT	CATSDLTGAYTEAFF
few	TRBV5-5	.	TRBJ2-2	TGTGCCAGCAGCTCCGAGTACGGGCTCTACACCGGGGAGCTGTTTTTT	CASSSEYGLYTGELFF
few	TRBV18	.	TRBJ1-2	TGTGCCAGCTCACCCTTACAGGAAGCTAACTATGGCTACACCTTC	CASSPLQEANYGYTF
.	TRBV9	.	TRBJ2-5	TGTGCCAGCAGCGTAACAAGAGGGGGGCGAGAGACCCAGTACTTC	CASSVTRGGRETQYF
.	TRBV7-2	.	TRBJ2-1	TGTGCCAGCAGCCGAAGTGGAGGGATGAGCTACAATGAGCAGTTCTTC	CASSRSGGMSYNEQFF
.	TRBV7-9	.	TRBJ1-2	TGTGCCAGCAGCTTAGATCGCCAGGCCTATTTTTATGGCTACACCTTC	CASSLDRQAYFYGYTF
.	TRBV27	.	TRBJ2-2	TGTGCCAGCAGGGGGGGGGCAGGGCGGAACACCGGGGAGCTGTTTTTT	CASRGGAGRNTGELFF
few	TRBV6-6	.	TRBJ2-1	TGTGCCAGCAGACCGACAGGCAGCGAGCAGTTCTTC	CASRPTGSEQFF
many	TRBV5-4	TRBD1	TRBJ1-2	TGTGCCAGCAGCCTGACAGGGCCCTATGGCTACACCTTC	CASSLTGPYGYTF
.	TRBV7-2	TRBD1	TRBJ1-1	TGTGCCAGCAGCCGGGGACAGGCCGCTGAAGCTTTCTTT	CASSRGQAAEAFF
few	TRBV6-5	TRBD2	TRBJ2-5	TGTGCCAGCAGACGCGGGGGGGTGGAGACCCAGTACTTC	CASRRGGVETQYF
few	TRBV7-2	.	TRBJ2-5	TGTGCCAGCAGCACGACTCTTCAAAAAGAGACCCAGTACTTC	CASSTTLQKETQYF
.	TRBV4-1	.	TRBJ2-7	TGCGCCAGCAGCCAAGATAGGGTCGTCTACGAGCAGTACTTC	CASSQDRVVYEQYF
few	TRBV12-3/TRBV12-4	TRBD1	TRBJ2-3	TGTGCCAGCAGCCGGGACAGGGACCACACAGATACGCAGTATTTT	CASSRDRDHTDTQYF
few	TRBV18	TRBD1	TRBJ2-7	TGTGCCAGCTCACCACTGCCGGGACAGGGGATCCACGAGCAGTACTTC	CASSPLPGQGIHEQYF
few	TRBV7-9	.	TRBJ2-1	TGTGCCAGCAACGAGGAAACCTCCTACAATGAGCAGTTCTTC	CASNEETSYNEQFF
few	TRBV12-3/TRBV12-4	TRBD2	TRBJ2-5	TGTGCCAGCAGAGTTAGCGGGGGGGAAGAGACCCAGTACTTC	CASRVSGGEETQYF
few	TRBV30	.	TRBJ2-7	TGTGCCTGGAGTGGCGACTCCTACGAGCAGTACTTC	CAWSGDSYEQYF
.	TRBV2	TRBD1	TRBJ1-4	TGTGCCAGCAGATACCGACAGGGATCCTCTGAAAAACTGTTTTTT	CASRYRQGSSEKLFF